The clone carrying this TCR beta chain has just a few counts. The target antigen is unknown. Single viable CD3+CD4+CD8-CD45RO+ cells were sorted as the memory CD4+ T cells. Serum IgG to CMV pp150, pp28, p38 and p52 defined serostatus. This sample was taken from a study of memory CD4+ T cells and cytomegalovirus serostatus. Study summary: Of the healthy Belgian adults, 9 were CMV seropositive and approximately 24 seronegative.

Germline V gene sequence: CDR1 MNHNS, CDR2 SASEGT. The CDR3 extends over 13 amino acids. The ends were cut back, 9 bases at V and 0 bases at J, with 8 bases in the middle. As handled by the study authors: Out-of-frame sequences were removed, leaving 2 million to 2.5 million distinct TCRbeta sequences. Profiling relied on immunoSEQ multiplex PCR, and the TCRdb table lists in-frame clones only, not all of them. V and J calls and clone size are copied from that table; D and trimming were computed from the DNA. Of over 40,000 clones in the sample, about 76% were seen once. Study observations and caveats: Suggested: most of the CMV-linked TCR signature lies in CD4+ memory cells.

Sequenced input: memory CD4+ T cells from blood. The chain combines TRBV6-1 with TRBJ2-2, with D possibly matching TRBD1 (6 bases). The receptor comes from an adult in good health and CMV-seronegative. CDR3 bases: TGTGCCAGGGGGGACACGAACACCGGGGAGCTGTTTTTT. Its protein product is CARGDTNTGELFF.